This T cell receptor beta chain originates from a study of T cell repertoires in aging, cancer and after chemotherapy. Study findings and constraints: Untreated cancer patients had significantly lower blood TCR diversity than age-matched healthy donors.

Amplification of TCR beta used genomic DNA extracted from peripheral blood. A word on this clonotype: Its antigen is unidentified. Relative to the germline gene, one junction end is altered; a read error may explain this.

In germline, CDR1 is LNHDA, CDR2 SQIVND (reference sequence). The CDR3 is 15 residues long. TRB rearrangements spanning V, D and J were amplified using mixed TRB-A/B primers. Each CDR3 protein is one row after TCRdb ran MiXCR on the multiplex PCR reads. The sample lists around 2,900 distinct CDR3 sequences; 20% to 25% were seen once. V is TRBV19 and J is TRBJ1-5; the D gene is possibly TRBD1 (6 bases). This receptor was taken from a human donor with a blood cancer. Material for sequencing was blood. CDR3 region: CASSIPGVSNQAQHF. The CDR3 DNA follows: TGTGCCAGTAGTATACCAGGGGTGAGCAATCAGGCCCAGCATTTT.